This T cell receptor beta chain emerged from a study of CXCR3-negative and CXCR3-positive naive CD8 T cells. On the study more broadly: Per-library TRB read counts averaged about 1.5 +/- 0.3 million, adding up to about 150 million in total.

Findings of the study overall: Compared with CXCR3-negative naive cells, CXCR3-positive naive cells showed more hydrophobic TRB CDR3s.

UMI-tagged TRB cDNA libraries were built via 5' RACE. TCRdb reprocessed the 5' RACE reads; each CDR3 protein has one entry and no DNA is given. The clone table shows some 130,000 distinct CDR3 sequences, with the ten largest holding around 0.62%. In regard to this clonotype: Its antigen is still unknown.

The CDR3 extends over 14 amino acids. Germline lookup yields CDR1 SGHNT and CDR2 YYREEE (reference sequence). The V call is TRBV5-4, the J call TRBJ2-3. This clonotype originated in a human donor in good health. Some clones in this sample may be carry-over from other donors' samples. Sample: naive CXCR3+ CD8+ T cells from blood. Subset here: CD45RO-CCR7+CD27+CD95- naive CD8+ T cells expressing CXCR3 (TNR3+). CDR3 residues: CASSLIQKLDTQYF.